Each of the 11 T cell receptor beta chains below was sequenced from the same sample in a study of blood T cell repertoires in COVID-19. This table comes from immunoSEQ multiplex PCR, and its TCRdb copy is limited to in-frame clones, with some not included. The sample includes 55,000 to 75,000 clones, roughly 86% of them seen just once. The sequencing sample was made of peripheral blood. Receptors originate from a man aged 45-65 years with acute or convalescent COVID-19.

V and J are TRBV7-9 and TRBJ1-2; 9 positions agree with TRBD1. CDR1 and CDR2 (germline): SEHNR, FQNEAQ (reference sequence). The V segment lost 4 bases and the J segment 8 bases; nucleotides outside the gene matches: 8. CDR3 size: 14 residues. CDR3 amino acids: CASSSLGTGFGYTF. CDR3 nucleotides: TGTGCCAGCAGCTCACTAGGGACAGGGTTCGGCTACACCTTC.

The CDR3 DNA follows: TGTGCCAGCAACCCGGGGGGGTCCACTGAAGCTTTCTTT. Its protein is CASNPGGSTEAFF. The chain is built from TRBV2 and TRBJ1-1; D is perhaps TRBD1 (5 bases). CDR1 SNHLY and CDR2 FYNNEI come from the germline V gene. V was cut by 7 bases and J by 4 bases, with 13 bases left in between. CDR3 length: 13 amino acids.

The chain combines TRBV30 with TRBJ1-5, with D unresolved. V gave up 3 bases and J gave up 0 bases, with 15 bases separating them. Germline assignment: CDR1 GTSNPN and CDR2 SVGIG (reference sequence). The CDR3 is 16 amino acids. Here the CDR3 reads CAWRPGPGNSNQPQHF. The CDR3 coding sequence is TGTGCCTGGAGACCGGGCCCCGGGAATAGCAATCAGCCCCAGCATTTT.

The V call is TRBV6-5, the J call TRBJ2-3, with a tentative D call TRBD1 (5 bases). Germline CDR1 and CDR2: MNHEY and SVGAGI. The CDR3 extends over 11 amino acids. Trimming left V 8 bases short and J 4 bases short, with 7 bases between. The CDR3 sequence is CASLGPDTQYF. The CDR3 coding sequence is TGTGCCAGCCTGGGGCCAGATACGCAGTATTTT.

The chain combines TRBV28 with TRBJ1-4; D not certain. Germline CDR1 reads MDHEN; CDR2 reads SYDVKM. The CDR3 spans 14 residues. V lost 2 bases, J lost 2 bases, and 6 bases lay in between. CDR3 sequence: CASSLGGTNEKLFF. CDR3 nucleotides: TGTGCCAGCAGTTTAGGCGGCACTAATGAAAAACTGTTTTTT.

This chain joins TRBV5-1 and TRBJ2-5, with TRBD1 matching 8 bases. CDR1 is SGHRS, CDR2 YFSETQ, per germline. With 0 bases clipped from V and 5 bases from J, the junction kept 6 bases outside the gene matches. CDR3 length: 15 amino acids. The CDR3, as DNA: TGCGCCAGCAGCTTGGCCGGTACAGGGGGGGAGACCCAGTACTTC. As protein: CASSLAGTGGETQYF.

This clone is a singleton in its sample. The chain carries TRBV5-1 and TRBJ1-6, with 10 positions matching TRBD1. The ends lost 0 bases at V and 5 bases at J; junction bases unmatched: 5. The germline CDR1 and CDR2 sequences are SGHRS and YFSETQ. The CDR3 has 17 residues. The CDR3 nucleotides read TGCGCCAGCAGCTTGGATGAGACAGGGGGCAATAATTCACCCCTCCACTTT. This encodes CASSLDETGGNNSPLHF. Variable domain in full (rest from reference TRBV5-1 and TRBJ1-6): KAGVTQTPRYLIKTRGQQVTLSCSPISGHRSVSWYQQTPGQGLQFLFEYFSETQRNKGNFPGRFSGRQFSNSRSEMNVSTLELGDSALYLCASSLDETGGNNSPLHFGNGTRLTVT.

The V gene is TRBV15, the J gene TRBJ1-1, with 8 bases matching TRBD1. The CDR3 totals 18 residues. The V and J ends lost 3 bases and 0 bases, in that order; junction bases with no gene match: 12. Germline assignment: CDR1 LNHNV and CDR2 YYDKDF (reference sequence). The CDR3: CATSSYRGRVAMNTEAFF. CDR3 in DNA: TGTGCCACCAGCAGTTACAGGGGGAGGGTGGCCATGAACACTGAAGCTTTCTTT.

About this clone itself: One end of the junction is discordant with germline, which a read error may explain. CDR3 DNA sequence: TGTGCCAGCAGTGACTCCGGGAGCTCCTACAATGAGCAGTTCTTC. It codes for CASSDSGSSYNEQFF. This chain joins TRBV6-5 and TRBJ2-1, with a possible D match to TRBD2 (6 bases). The CDR3 extends over 15 amino acids. Germline V lookup: CDR1 MNHEY, CDR2 SVGAGI.

The J gene is TRBJ1-5, the V gene TRBV7-9, with TRBD1 matching 10 bases. Looked up from germline, CDR1 is SEHNR and CDR2 is FQNEAQ (reference sequence). The CDR3 loop spans 15 amino acids. The V and J ends lost 1 base and 7 bases, in that order; junction bases with no gene match: 4. CDR3 nucleotides: TGTGCCAGCAGCTTAGGGACAGGGGGTGGGCAGCCCCAGCATTTT. Its translation is CASSLGTGGGQPQHF.

This chain connects TRBV29-1 to TRBJ1-2, with a weak D call TRBD1 (5 bases). V was trimmed by 5 bases and J by 7 bases, leaving 17 bases between them. This CDR3 is 13 amino acids long. The germline gives CDR1 SQVTM, CDR2 ANQGSEA. This CDR3 reads CSVPLGGFVGYTF. The CDR3 DNA sequence: TGCAGCGTTCCACTGGGGGGGTTTGTTGGCTACACCTTC.